Listed here are 20 T cell receptor beta chains from one sample, sequenced in a study of shared clonotypes between healthy human individuals. Produced via immunoSEQ multiplex PCR; TCRdb's table is partial and in-frame only. The sample holds about 1.5 million clones, 95% to 99% seen once. Sequencing used naive CD4+ T cells sorted from blood. The subset was: CD45RA+ positively selected. The receptors shown here come from a man aged 25 to 40 in good health.

The chain employs TRBV7-2 and TRBJ1-5; the D is unclear. Trimming removed 4 bases at V and 2 bases at J, with 9 bases between. CDR3 length: 14 amino acids. Germline V lookup: CDR1 SGHTA, CDR2 FQGNSA. Written as DNA, the CDR3 is TGTGCCAGCAGCTGGCGCATTGGCAATCAGCCCCAGCATTTT. It translates to CASSWRIGNQPQHF.

The chain links TRBV6-5 to TRBJ1-1; D call uncertain. V was shortened by 4 bases and J by 7 bases, with 19 bases between the two germline ends. Germline V gene data show CDR1 as MNHEY and CDR2 as SVGAGI. The CDR3 length is 15 residues. As DNA, the CDR3 is TGTGCCAGCAGTTCCACCCCCCTGCGGGCACGTGAAGCTTTCTTT. This gives the protein CASSSTPLRAREAFF.

Points on this clone: At the DNA level, this CDR3 is encoded by other sequences in the same sample as well. The chain is built from TRBV10-3 and TRBJ2-2; D possibly matches TRBD1 or TRBD2 (5 bases each). V lost 2 bases and J 3 bases, leaving 7 bases between the germline ends. The germline V gene has CDR1 ENHRY and CDR2 SYGVKD. The CDR3 has 14 amino acids. The CDR3 reads CAISERGDTGELFF. The CDR3 DNA follows: TGTGCCATCAGTGAGAGAGGGGACACCGGGGAGCTGTTTTTT.

This chain connects TRBV5-1 to TRBJ2-1; a possible D gene is TRBD2 (7 bases). V lost 4 bases to trimming and J lost 7 bases, with 21 bases between them. The CDR3 has 16 amino acids. Germline CDR1 and CDR2: SGHRS and YFSETQ. The CDR3 here is CASSRPAGPQGNEQFF. In DNA form, the CDR3 reads TGCGCCAGCAGCCGACCAGCGGGACCCCAGGGGAATGAGCAGTTCTTC.

The chain carries TRBV2 and TRBJ2-7, with 9 nucleotides matching TRBD1. Germline V gene data show CDR1 as SNHLY and CDR2 as FYNNEI. The length of the CDR3 is 16 residues. Losses at the gene ends were 4 bases for V and 4 bases for J; bases not matched to a gene: 11. In DNA, the CDR3 is TGTGCCAGCAGTGGAGGGAGAGGGACAGGGTTTTACGAGCAGTACTTC. As protein: CASSGGRGTGFYEQYF. The whole variable domain, remainder taken from reference TRBV2 and TRBJ2-7, is EPEVTQTPSHQVTQMGQEVILRCVPISNHLYFYWYRQILGQKVEFLVSFYNNEISEKSEIFDDQFSVERPDGSNFTLKIRSTKLEDSAMYFCASSGGRGTGFYEQYFGPGTRLTVT.

The V gene is TRBV5-4, the J gene TRBJ2-2; no firm D call. In germline, CDR1 is SGHNT, CDR2 YYREEE (reference sequence). Between the trimmed V and J ends, which lost 9 bases and 3 bases, there was a span of 18 bases. The CDR3 length is 15 residues. Here the CDR3 reads CATRGVGPDTGELFF. The CDR3 nucleotides read TGTGCCACGAGAGGAGTTGGTCCGGACACCGGGGAGCTGTTTTTT.

This clone occurred once. V is TRBV7-2 and J is TRBJ2-7; TRBD1 matches 9 bases. With V trimmed by 1 base and J by 2 bases, 9 bases remained unmatched. This CDR3 region has 17 residues. The germline V gene has CDR1 SGHTA and CDR2 FQGNSA. The CDR3 DNA follows: TGTGCCAGCAGCTTAGGCCTAGGACAGGGGCCGGCCTACGAGCAGTACTTC. Amino acid sequence: CASSLGLGQGPAYEQYF.

V usage is TRBV7-3 and J usage is TRBJ2-1, with 7 bases aligning to TRBD1. The germline V gene has CDR1 SGHTA and CDR2 FQGTGA. Trimming cost V 4 bases and J 5 bases; bases outside gene matches: 8. The CDR3 sequence is 15 residues long. The CDR3 coding sequence is TGTGCCAGCAGCTCCACAGGGGTGGCCCACAATGAGCAGTTCTTC. Translating gives CASSSTGVAHNEQFF.

The chain recombines TRBV5-4 with TRBJ2-5; no reliable D call. Trimming cost V 1 base and J 0 bases, with 13 bases left between them. Germline loops: CDR1 SGHNT, CDR2 YYREEE (reference sequence). The CDR3 runs to 16 residues. The DNA of the CDR3 is TGTGCCAGCAGCTTGCGTCGCAGCCCAGACCAAGAGACCCAGTACTTC. This encodes CASSLRRSPDQETQYF.

This chain joins TRBV28 and TRBJ1-2, with TRBD1 matching 11 bases. V lost 11 bases and J lost 8; bases outside the gene matches: 4. There are 11 residues in the CDR3. Germline CDR1 and CDR2: MDHEN and SYDVKM. CDR3 in amino acids: CAGQGAGGYTF. The CDR3 region has the DNA TGTGCCGGACAGGGGGCTGGCGGCTACACCTTC.

The genes are TRBV19 and TRBJ1-3; D is unclear. CDR1 LNHDA and CDR2 SQIVND come from the germline V gene (reference sequence). V was trimmed by 5 bases and J by 5 bases, leaving 10 bases between them. The CDR3 extends over 13 amino acids. The CDR3 loop is CASSAGTRNTIYF. CDR3 nucleotide sequence: TGTGCCAGTAGTGCAGGTACAAGAAACACCATATATTTT.

The V and J genes are TRBV30 and TRBJ2-7, with D tentatively TRBD2 (6 bases). Trimming shortened V by 1 base and J by 3 bases, and 13 bases separated the two germline ends. The CDR3 contains 14 residues. Germline V gives CDR1 GTSNPN, CDR2 SVGIG (reference sequence). The CDR3 reads CAWSAGRRGYEQYF. CDR3 DNA: TGTGCCTGGAGTGCGGGGAGGAGAGGCTACGAGCAGTACTTC.

This clone was picked up one time. Other DNA sequences of this sample code for an identical CDR3. This chain joins TRBV9 and TRBJ1-5; no reliable D call. Germline CDR1 and CDR2: SGDLS and YYNGEE. This CDR3 has 13 amino acids. V was cut by 2 bases and J by 5 bases, with 8 bases left in between. CDR3 sequence reads: CASSVTTDQPQHF. CDR3 sequence (DNA): TGTGCCAGCAGCGTCACGACGGATCAGCCCCAGCATTTT.

The chain recombines TRBV7-6 with TRBJ2-1; 7 bases map to TRBD2. Germline V gene sequence: CDR1 SGHVS, CDR2 FNYEAQ. Unmatched junction bases numbered 3, after V lost 3 bases and J lost 10 bases. CDR3 length equals 12 residues. The CDR3 protein is CASSFQRDEQFF. The CDR3 region has the DNA TGTGCCAGCAGCTTCCAGCGGGACGAGCAGTTCTTC.

The chain has TRBV27 and TRBJ2-7; D uncertain. Trimming took 8 bases from V and 12 from J, leaving 11 bases between them. In germline, CDR1 is MNHEY, CDR2 SMNVEV (reference sequence). The CDR3 covers 9 residues. CDR3 nucleotides: TGTGCCAGCTCACGACAACGGTACTTC. This sequence encodes CASSRQRYF.

The chain joins TRBV21-1 to TRBJ1-5; the D call in the table, TRBD1, was not verified against the DNA. TRBV21-1 is annotated as a pseudogene. The CDR3 has 19 amino acids. DNA of the CDR3: TGTGCCAGCAGCCATCCCTCCGGGACAGCAGAACAAGTCAATCAGCCCCAGCATTTT. Translated: CASSHPSGTAEQVNQPQHF.

The V gene is TRBV29-1, the J gene TRBJ2-7; 7 bases map to TRBD1. This CDR3 contains 15 residues. V lost 6 bases, J lost 3 bases, and 14 bases stayed unmatched. Germline loops: CDR1 SQVTM, CDR2 ANQGSEA. The CDR3 nucleotides read TGCAGCGTAACAACCGGGGCCAGGGGGTACTACGAGCAGTACTTC. Its protein product is CSVTTGARGYYEQYF.

The rearrangement joins TRBV6-1 to TRBJ1-1; no reliable D call. V was shortened by 8 bases and J by 4 bases, with 14 bases between the two germline ends. Germline CDR1 is MNHNS and CDR2 is SASEGT. The CDR3 runs to 13 residues. CDR3 loop: CASGEESGTEAFF. The CDR3 region has the DNA TGTGCCAGCGGAGAGGAATCGGGCACTGAAGCTTTCTTT.

The genes are TRBV5-5 and TRBJ2-2; D is possibly TRBD1 (6 bases). V was shortened by 3 bases and J by 2 bases, with 11 bases between the two germline ends. The CDR3 runs 15 residues. From germline, CDR1 is SGHKS and CDR2 YYEKEE (reference sequence). The CDR3 reads CASSSPRGNTGELFF. In DNA form, the CDR3 reads TGTGCCAGCAGCTCCCCCAGGGGCAACACCGGGGAGCTGTTTTTT.

The rearrangement uses TRBV7-2 and TRBJ2-7; TRBD1 or TRBD2 may be the D gene (5 bases each). Germline values: CDR1 SGHTA, CDR2 FQGNSA. This CDR3 is 14 amino acids long. Trimming removed 7 bases at V and 3 bases at J, with 16 bases between. This CDR3 reads CASMGTPGRYEQYF. The CDR3 DNA reads TGTGCCAGCATGGGAACACCGGGGCGCTACGAGCAGTACTTC.